The T cell receptor beta chain under discussion was sequenced for a study of blood T cell repertoires in COVID-19. The wider study: The analysed material was cDNA or gDNA that came from T cells, B-cell-depleted T cells, or PBMCs.

J was trimmed by 3 bases and V by 4 bases; bases with no gene match: 16. The V gene's germline CDR1 is LGHDT and CDR2 YNNKEL (reference sequence). The CDR3 has 18 residues. Profiling relied on immunoSEQ multiplex PCR, and the TCRdb table lists in-frame clones only, not all of them. The repertoire has about 43,000 clones, 80% to 90% of them found once; the top ten carry about 7.7%. Specimen: peripheral blood. This TCR came from a man between 60 and 75 years old with active COVID-19. The chain has TRBV3-1 (or the pseudogene TRBV3-2) and TRBJ2-7, with 9 bases lining up with TRBD2. The CDR3 DNA is TGTGCCAGCAGCCCAGAACCACTAGCGGGTTCTATAGACTACGAGCAGTACTTC. Its translation: CASSPEPLAGSIDYEQYF.